The 17 T cell receptor beta chains reported below all come from one sample, sequenced in a study of cytotoxic CD8 clonotypes in ibrutinib-treated CLL. Measured with immunoSEQ multiplex PCR; TCRdb has only the in-frame clones, and not every one. Among about 32,000 clones listed, about 64% were seen once. Sequenced material: PBMCs, taken at disease progression, from a patient treated with ibrutinib. These receptors were obtained from a human donor with chronic lymphocytic leukemia.

This chain connects TRBV10-3 to TRBJ2-3; 9 positions match TRBD2. There are 17 residues in the CDR3. V gave up 2 bases and J gave up 2 bases; unmatched junction bases: 8. Germline-derived CDR1 and CDR2 are ENHRY and SYGVKD. Here the CDR3 reads CAISEPRSGGLTDTQYF. The CDR3 DNA reads TGTGCCATCAGTGAGCCGAGAAGCGGGGGGCTCACAGATACGCAGTATTTT.

There are many counts of this clone. The chain carries TRBV5-1 and TRBJ2-5; TRBD2 is a possible D gene (6 bases). V shed 0 bases and J shed 1 base, with 7 bases lying between them. This CDR3 contains 14 residues. Germline CDR1 is SGHRS and CDR2 is YFSETQ. The CDR3: CASSLETSQETQYF. CDR3 DNA: TGCGCCAGCAGCTTGGAGACTAGCCAAGAGACCCAGTACTTC.

This sequence joins TRBV11-2 and TRBJ2-1, with a tentative D call TRBD2 (7 bases). V was trimmed by 4 bases and J by 9 bases, leaving 25 bases between them. Germline CDR1 and CDR2: SGHAT and FQNNGV. The CDR3 has 17 residues. CDR3 loop: CASSSQGGGRVQSEQFF. The CDR3 DNA follows: TGTGCCAGCAGCTCCCAAGGGGGGGGAAGGGTTCAAAGTGAGCAGTTCTTC.

V usage is TRBV19 and J usage is TRBJ1-6, with unresolved D. V shed 3 bases and J shed 5 bases, with 11 bases lying between them. The germline gives CDR1 LNHDA, CDR2 SQIVND (reference sequence). The CDR3 is 15 residues long. The CDR3 region has the DNA TGTGCCAGTAGTATTACGGCGCGGGATAATTCACCCCTCCACTTT. Protein sequence: CASSITARDNSPLHF.

The chain carries TRBV4-1 and TRBJ1-1; D gene unclear. The CDR3 has 15 residues. CDR1 MGHRA and CDR2 YSYEKL come from the germline V gene. V was pared by 8 bases and J by 1 base, with 17 bases between. The CDR3 DNA reads as TGCGCCAGCTGCTCCTCGGGCCACGGGAACACTGAAGCTTTCTTT. It is translated as CASCSSGHGNTEAFF.

CDR3 amino acids: CASSTHPQETQYF. The CDR3 nucleotides are TGTGCCAGCAGCACACACCCCCAAGAGACCCAGTACTTC. This sequence joins TRBV11-2 and TRBJ2-5; no firm D call. Germline lookup yields CDR1 SGHAT and CDR2 FQNNGV. The CDR3 loop spans 13 amino acids. V gave up 5 bases and J gave up 1 base, with 8 bases separating them.

V usage is TRBV27 and J usage is TRBJ1-2; perhaps TRBD1 as D (5 bases). This CDR3 has 16 amino acids. The germline gives CDR1 MNHEY, CDR2 SMNVEV (reference sequence). V lost 0 bases and J lost 4, with 15 bases in between. The DNA for the CDR3 is TGTGCCAGCAGTTTATCGTTGCCAGGGAATGGCTATGGCTACACCTTC. Its translation: CASSLSLPGNGYGYTF.

The chain carries TRBV6-1 and TRBJ2-7; D gene uncertain. The V gene's germline CDR1 is MNHNS and CDR2 SASEGT. The CDR3 loop spans 13 amino acids. V shed 4 bases and J shed 4 bases, with 11 bases lying between them. CDR3 nucleotides: TGTGCCAGCAGTGGGCAGGTTAAGTACGAGCAGTACTTC. It codes for CASSGQVKYEQYF.

V and J are TRBV7-9 and TRBJ1-5; D gene unclear. Trimming left V 8 bases short and J 0 bases short, with 11 bases between. Germline CDR1 reads SEHNR; CDR2 reads FQNEAQ (reference sequence). There are 14 residues in the CDR3. DNA for the CDR3: TGTGCCAGCGACGCAGATTATAGCAATCAGCCCCAGCATTTT. Translation: CASDADYSNQPQHF.

The J gene is TRBJ2-1, the V gene TRBV20-1; D perhaps matches TRBD2 (6 bases). The CDR3 runs 11 residues. V was shortened by 2 bases and J by 11 bases, with 10 bases between the two germline ends. Per germline, CDR1 DFQATT and CDR2 SNEGSKA (reference sequence). DNA for the CDR3: TGCAGTGCTAGACCGGGACTCCAGCAGTTCTTC. Translating gives CSARPGLQQFF.

This clone appeared a single time. This chain uses TRBV7-9 with TRBJ2-3, with D possibly being TRBD2 (5 bases). CDR3 size: 15 residues. Per the germline V gene, CDR1 is SEHNR and CDR2 is FQNEAQ (reference sequence). V gave up 4 bases and J gave up 3 bases, with 14 bases separating them. The CDR3 DNA sequence: TGTGCCAGCAGCTCCCCACGTGAGGGAACAGATACGCAGTATTTT. Its protein product is CASSSPREGTDTQYF.

This clone is a singleton in its sample. The chain has TRBV19 and TRBJ2-3, with TRBD1 identical over 9 bases. After removal of 8 bases from V and 0 bases from J, the junction contained 15 bases not matched to a gene. CDR1 is LNHDA and CDR2 is SQIVND in the germline V gene (reference sequence). The CDR3 runs to 18 residues. In DNA, the CDR3 is TGTGCCAGTCGAAAGGACAGGGGAAAAACTACTAGCACAGATACGCAGTATTTT. This sequence encodes CASRKDRGKTTSTDTQYF.

CDR3 residues: CASSVIGFGANVLTF. The CDR3 DNA reads as TGTGCCAGCAGCGTTATTGGTTTTGGGGCCAACGTCCTGACTTTC. The chain links TRBV5-4 to TRBJ2-6; D unclear. This CDR3 has 15 amino acids. Germline CDR1 is SGHNT and CDR2 is YYREEE (reference sequence). The V and J ends lost 4 bases and 3 bases respectively, with 11 bases between them.

The gene calls are TRBV28 and TRBJ2-3; tentative D call: TRBD2 (5 bases). The CDR3 sequence is 15 residues long. The V end lost 4 bases, the J end lost 2 bases, and 13 bases lay between the germline ends. The germline CDR1 and CDR2 sequences are MDHEN and SYDVKM. CDR3 residues: CASSSGNYPTDTQYF. The CDR3 nucleotides read TGTGCCAGCAGTTCCGGGAACTATCCCACAGATACGCAGTATTTT.

V gene TRBV19 combines with J gene TRBJ2-7; 8 bases line up with TRBD1. Trimming at V came to 6 bases and at J to 4 bases, leaving 5 bases not matched to a gene. Germline V gene data show CDR1 as LNHDA and CDR2 as SQIVND (reference sequence). The CDR3 sequence is 13 residues long. CDR3 in DNA: TGTGCCAGTAGCAGACAGGGGTGGTACGAGCAGTACTTC. Protein: CASSRQGWYEQYF.

This chain joins TRBV27 and TRBJ1-5, with 8 nucleotides matching TRBD1. The CDR3 runs 14 residues. J was trimmed by 11 bases and V by 3 bases; bases with no gene match: 9. Germline-derived CDR1 and CDR2 are MNHEY and SMNVEV (reference sequence). The chain's CDR3 is CASSLGQGAPSQHF. The CDR3, as DNA: TGTGCCAGCAGTTTGGGGCAGGGGGCCCCCTCCCAGCATTTT.

The rearrangement uses TRBV6-5 and TRBJ1-4; TRBD1 might be the D (6 bases). This CDR3 region has 13 residues. The ends were cut back, 6 bases at V and 7 bases at J, with 12 bases in the middle. The V gene's germline CDR1 is MNHEY and CDR2 SVGAGI. The CDR3 bases are TGTGCCAGCAGCACAGGGTGGGCTGAAAAACTGTTTTTT. It codes for CASSTGWAEKLFF.